The rows below give T cell receptor beta chains drawn from one sample of a study of T cell repertoires in cytomegalovirus infection. Antigens of these TCRs are unknown. TCRdb independently ran MiXCR on the reads; one entry per CDR3 protein. The sample records a few hundred thousand distinct CDR3 sequences, under 55% being singletons. The sequencing used cultured PBMCs, collected from culture after CMV antigen stimulation. The source is a human donor in good health (CMV status not recorded). Some clones in this sample may be carry-over from other donors' samples. Each CDR3 is given with its conserved first and last residue. D genes are given only for firm matches. Where a row states a size, it is once, few, many or the class of an expanded clone; other rows omit it.

v_gene	j_gene	abundance	d_gene	CDR3aa	CDR3nt
TRBV20-1	TRBJ2-7	-	TRBD1	CSARFQGAYEQYF	TGCAGTGCTAGGTTCCAGGGGGCCTACGAGCAGTACTTC
TRBV2	TRBJ1-2	-	-	CAIGDWDEGYTF	TGTGCCATTGGGGACTGGGATGAGGGCTACACCTTC
TRBV7-2	TRBJ1-1	many	-	CASTQSGLNTEAFF	TGTGCCAGCACCCAGTCCGGATTGAACACTGAAGCTTTCTTT
TRBV2	TRBJ1-5	-	-	CASSVGLSNQPQHF	TGTGCCAGCAGTGTTGGGTTGAGCAATCAGCCCCAGCATTTT
TRBV6-1	TRBJ1-4	-	-	CASNRGATNEKLFF	TGTGCCAGCAATCGGGGGGCAACTAATGAAAAACTGTTTTTT
TRBV7-2	TRBJ1-6	many	-	CASSLGSWGGPLHF	TGTGCCAGCAGCTTAGGCAGCTGGGGGGGGCCCCTCCACTTT
TRBV7-6	TRBJ2-6	-	-	CASRPGLKGANVLTF	TGTGCCAGCAGGCCGGGACTTAAAGGGGCCAACGTCCTGACTTTC
TRBV12-3/TRBV12-4	TRBJ1-5	few	-	CASSLRGETRPQHF	TGTGCCAGCAGTTTACGGGGAGAGACGAGGCCCCAGCATTTT
TRBV11-2	TRBJ2-5	-	-	CASSFRQPQETQYF	TGTGCCAGCAGCTTTAGGCAGCCACAAGAGACCCAGTACTTC
TRBV19	TRBJ2-1	-	TRBD2	CASSITTSGGPISYNEQFF	TGTGCCAGTAGTATAACGACTAGCGGGGGGCCGATCTCCTACAATGAGCAGTTCTTC
TRBV20-1	TRBJ2-5	-	-	CSAPGGETKETQYF	TGCAGTGCCCCCGGCGGGGAGACGAAAGAGACCCAGTACTTC
TRBV7-2	TRBJ2-1	few	-	CASSIQGIDEQFF	TGTGCCAGCAGCATCCAGGGCATAGATGAGCAGTTCTTC
TRBV6-6	TRBJ2-7	-	TRBD1	CASSYSGQSYEQYF	TGTGCCAGCAGTTACTCGGGACAGTCCTACGAGCAGTACTTC
TRBV6-6	TRBJ2-7	few	-	CASRSRAGSEQYF	TGTGCCAGCAGAAGCAGGGCTGGGTCCGAGCAGTACTTC
TRBV6-1	TRBJ1-5	-	TRBD1	CASSDRGGPYSNQPQHF	TGTGCCAGCAGCGACAGGGGAGGGCCTTATAGCAATCAGCCCCAGCATTTT
TRBV7-8	TRBJ2-1	-	-	CASSSRDSEWGYNEQFF	TGTGCCAGCAGCTCCCGGGACTCTGAGTGGGGCTACAATGAGCAGTTCTTC
TRBV19	TRBJ1-1	-	-	CASMSFVGGNTEAFF	TGTGCCAGTATGTCGTTCGTGGGTGGGAACACTGAAGCTTTCTTT
TRBV12-3/TRBV12-4	TRBJ1-2	few	-	CASRGGATAGGYTF	TGTGCCAGCAGGGGTGGCGCGACAGCGGGTGGCTACACCTTC
TRBV5-4	TRBJ2-7	-	-	CASSYQTGPEQYF	TGTGCCAGCAGCTACCAAACAGGGCCCGAGCAGTACTTC
TRBV12-3/TRBV12-4	TRBJ2-1	few	-	CASSYRTAGQFF	TGTGCCAGCAGCTATCGGACCGCCGGGCAGTTCTTC
TRBV20-1	TRBJ2-1	-	-	CSARSLAGEQFF	TGCAGTGCTAGGTCACTAGCCGGTGAGCAGTTCTTC
TRBV11-2	TRBJ2-5	few	TRBD1	CASSFNRGQETQYF	TGTGCCAGCAGCTTCAACAGGGGCCAAGAGACCCAGTACTTC
TRBV7-2	TRBJ2-5	few	TRBD1	CASTPGQGIQETQYF	TGTGCCAGCACCCCGGGACAGGGAATACAAGAGACCCAGTACTTC
TRBV12-3/TRBV12-4	TRBJ2-1	few	TRBD2	CASRLAGGINEQFF	TGTGCCAGCAGACTAGCGGGGGGCATCAATGAGCAGTTCTTC
TRBV7-7	TRBJ2-5	-	TRBD1	CASSTGTVYQETQYF	TGTGCCAGCAGCACAGGGACAGTATATCAAGAGACCCAGTACTTC
TRBV20-1	TRBJ2-2	-	-	CSARLEAGTGELFF	TGCAGTGCTCGCTTGGAGGCGGGCACCGGGGAGCTGTTTTTT
TRBV7-4	TRBJ2-5	few	-	CASSLNVPSETQYF	TGTGCCAGCAGCTTAAACGTGCCCTCAGAGACCCAGTACTTC
TRBV12-3/TRBV12-4	TRBJ1-1	few	-	CASSLGPGSAEAFF	TGTGCCAGCAGTTTAGGCCCAGGGTCGGCTGAAGCTTTCTTT
TRBV7-9	TRBJ1-4	few	TRBD1	CASSSTGTRGKLFF	TGTGCCAGCAGCTCGACAGGGACAAGGGGAAAACTGTTTTTT
TRBV10-3	TRBJ2-7	-	-	CAISEYGGAYEQYF	TGTGCCATCAGTGAGTATGGAGGGGCCTACGAGCAGTACTTC
TRBV11-2	TRBJ2-5	few	-	CASSSIRGPRTSETQYF	TGTGCCAGCAGCTCCATACGGGGTCCGCGAACGTCGGAGACCCAGTACTTC
TRBV6-6	TRBJ2-7	-	-	CASSREGGLSYEQYF	TGTGCCAGCAGTCGAGAGGGCGGACTCTCCTACGAGCAGTACTTC
TRBV27	TRBJ1-2	-	-	CASSPGQIYGYTF	TGTGCCAGCAGTCCTGGACAGATTTATGGCTACACCTTC
TRBV5-6	TRBJ2-1	-	-	CASSLAWGMGEQFF	TGTGCCAGCAGCTTGGCCTGGGGAATGGGGGAGCAGTTCTTC
TRBV5-5	TRBJ1-1	few	TRBD1	CASSLAGGVAFF	TGTGCCAGCAGCTTAGCAGGGGGGGTAGCTTTCTTT
TRBV11-2	TRBJ1-5	once	TRBD1	CASSLGRGQRNQPQHF	TGTGCCAGCAGCTTAGGCCGGGGACAGAGGAATCAGCCCCAGCATTTT
TRBV5-3	TRBJ2-3	-	-	CASSPDSWPDTQYF	TGTGCCAGCAGCCCGGACTCCTGGCCAGATACGCAGTATTTT
TRBV20-1	TRBJ2-2	few	-	CSARDVKQGNTGELFF	TGCAGTGCTAGAGATGTCAAACAGGGGAACACCGGGGAGCTGTTTTTT
TRBV28	TRBJ2-5	-	-	CASTIARRETQYF	TGTGCCAGCACAATAGCGCGCCGGGAGACCCAGTACTTC
TRBV12-3/TRBV12-4	TRBJ2-2	-	-	CASSPEMNTGELFF	TGTGCCAGCAGTCCTGAAATGAACACCGGGGAGCTGTTTTTT
TRBV5-4	TRBJ2-2	-	-	CAARRSTGELFF	TGTGCTGCAAGGAGATCCACCGGGGAGCTGTTTTTT
TRBV7-2	TRBJ2-7	-	TRBD2	CASSSLAGGMYEQYF	TGTGCCAGCAGCTCTCTAGCGGGGGGCATGTACGAGCAGTACTTC
TRBV10-2	TRBJ2-7	-	TRBD2	CASKPSGSYEQYF	TGCGCCAGCAAGCCTAGCGGGAGCTACGAGCAGTACTTC